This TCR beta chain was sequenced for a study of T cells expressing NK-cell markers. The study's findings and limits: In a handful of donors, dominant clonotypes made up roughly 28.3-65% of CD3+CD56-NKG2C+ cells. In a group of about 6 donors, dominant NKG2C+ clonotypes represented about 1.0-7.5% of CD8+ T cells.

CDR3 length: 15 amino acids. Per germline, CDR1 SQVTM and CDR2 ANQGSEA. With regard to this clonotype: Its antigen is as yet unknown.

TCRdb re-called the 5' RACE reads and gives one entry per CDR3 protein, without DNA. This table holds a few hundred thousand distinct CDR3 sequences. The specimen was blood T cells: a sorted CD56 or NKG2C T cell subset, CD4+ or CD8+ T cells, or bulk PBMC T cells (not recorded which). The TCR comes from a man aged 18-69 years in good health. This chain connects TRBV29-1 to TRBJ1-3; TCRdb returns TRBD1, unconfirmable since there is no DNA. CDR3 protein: CSALGGTSSGNTIYF. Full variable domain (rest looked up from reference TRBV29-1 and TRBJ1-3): SAVISQKPSRDICQRGTSLTIQCQVDSQVTMMFWYRQQPGQSLTLIATANQGSEATYESGFVIDKFPISRPNLTFSTLTVSNMSPEDSSIYLCSALGGTSSGNTIYFGEGSWLTVV.